The clone carrying this T cell receptor (beta chain) came up many times. V was pared by 5 bases and J by 10 bases, with 4 bases of the junction left unmatched. The CDR3 has 13 amino acids. The sample originates from a study of tumor-infiltrating lymphocytes in primary liver carcinoma. A constant-region primer primed TCR beta cDNA synthesis from roughly 500 ng of total RNA. Generation of the TCR beta libraries relied on three nested multiplex PCR rounds using slightly modified ARM-PCR. PCR rounds one and two used TRBV1-TRBV30 forward primers with a C-beta reverse primer for around 10 cycles each. TCRdb ran MiXCR on the multiplex PCR reads and lists one entry per CDR3 protein. The data show a few hundred thousand distinct CDR3 sequences, with almost 60% seen just once and about a sixth held by the top ten. Unsorted whole blood yielded the blood RNA, and germline DNA was also extracted.

The origin of this receptor is a woman aged 30 to 39 with primary liver carcinoma and hepatitis B virus infection. The sequenced sample was peripheral blood. The rearrangement links TRBV12-3 or TRBV12-4 to TRBJ1-6; 8 bases map to TRBD1. The CDR3 sequence: CASSTGGWSPLHF. In DNA, the CDR3 is TGTGCCAGCAGTACAGGGGGTTGGTCACCCCTCCACTTT.